This T cell receptor (beta chain) was profiled in a study of cytomegalovirus exposure and HLA in healthy donors. PCR was performed using 60 Vbeta and 13 Jbeta primers. Method: immunoSEQ multiplex PCR; TCRdb's copy keeps in-frame clones and lacks some. The repertoire holds about 130,000 clones, over 15% seen once, with approximately 2.9% in the top ten. This clone has just a few counts. Its antigen is unidentified. Regarding the study as a whole: Among immune exposure information, only CMV serostatus was available.

The CDR3 has 15 residues. Germline V gene sequence: CDR1 SGHTS, CDR2 YDEGEE. Trimming removed 0 bases at V and 11 bases at J, with 18 bases between. Samples came from healthy bone marrow donors. Donors had nominal health at sampling but likely had unrecorded immune exposures. The source of this sequence is a female donor in good health and CMV-seropositive. The chain links TRBV5-8 to TRBJ2-1, with D maybe TRBD2 (5 bases). The sequencing input was PBMCs. The CDR3 DNA reads as TGTGCCAGCAGCTTGGTTGTTAGGGTCGGGATCCAGCAGTTCTTC. It is translated as CASSLVVRVGIQQFF.